This T cell receptor (beta chain) was sequenced for a study of CD8+ T cells in alopecia areata. Study-wide findings and caveats: The study found that many expanded lesional clones persisted in scalp and blood during tofacitinib.

Note on this clone: Its specificity is unknown.

Following extraction, RNA underwent reverse transcription to cDNA, which served as the sequencing template. TCRdb's copy holds only in-frame clones and misses some; the assay was immunoSEQ multiplex PCR. This sample has 150,000 to 200,000 clones; roughly 60% occur once, and the top ten carry 1.3%. The treatment is: oral pan-JAK inhibitor, 5-10 mg twice daily. The clonotype originates from a human donor with alopecia areata. Source: CD4+ T cells sorted from blood, taken at approximately week 50, from a patient treated with tofacitinib.

The CDR3 DNA is TGTGCCAGCAGATCTAGCGGGGGGCGCACAGATACGCAGTATTTT. Translation gives CASRSSGGRTDTQYF. This chain links TRBV6-6 with TRBJ2-3, with 11 bases matching TRBD2. Germline V gene lookup returns CDR1 MNHNY and CDR2 SVGAGI (reference sequence). The V gene end was trimmed by 6 bases and the J gene end by 1 base; junction bases not matched to a gene: 3. The CDR3 contains 15 residues.